This entry features one T cell receptor beta chain sequence. The data derive from a study of blood T cell repertoires in COVID-19. Study-level information: Donors in the United States, Italy and Spain gave samples during acute or convalescent COVID-19. In each case, the material was cDNA or gDNA derived from T cells, B-cell-depleted T cells, or PBMCs.

V gave up 3 bases and J gave up 2 bases; unmatched junction bases: 9. In germline, CDR1 is SGHRS, CDR2 YFSETQ. The length of the CDR3 is 16 residues. Data came from immunoSEQ multiplex PCR; TCRdb stores just in-frame clones and leaves some out. There are over 150,000 clones in the sample; roughly 79% occur only once, and around 12% lies in the top ten. Material: peripheral blood. The chain has TRBV5-1 and TRBJ1-1; TRBD1 aligns across 8 bases. The sequence came from a woman at least 80 years old with COVID-19, enrolled during active disease. CDR3 in amino acids: CASSWGTGRFNTEAFF. The CDR3 DNA follows: TGCGCCAGCAGCTGGGGGACAGGACGATTTAACACTGAAGCTTTCTTT.